The 16 T cell receptor beta chains given below trace back to one sample, sequenced in a study of blood T cell repertoires in COVID-19. Sequencing was performed with immunoSEQ multiplex PCR; in TCRdb, only in-frame clones are kept and a portion is missing. The sample has about 180,000 clones, 87% seen once. Sequenced material: peripheral blood. The receptors shown here come from a woman aged 70 to 79 with COVID-19, enrolled during active disease.

CDR3 coding DNA: TGTGCCAGCAGCCCCAGGGGCAACGAAAAACTGTTTTTT. Translation gives CASSPRGNEKLFF. The genes are TRBV4-2 and TRBJ1-4, with D possibly TRBD1 on 6 matching bases. CDR3 length: 13 amino acids. Deletions cut 4 bases from V and 8 bases from J, with 11 bases between. The germline gives CDR1 LGHNA, CDR2 YNFKEQ.

The rearrangement joins TRBV9 to TRBJ2-1; 13 bases match TRBD2. J gave up 10 bases and V 0 bases, and 7 bases lay outside the gene matches. In germline, CDR1 is SGDLS, CDR2 YYNGEE. The CDR3 sequence is 16 residues long. CDR3 residues: CASSVARLAGGHEQFF. The CDR3 DNA reads TGTGCCAGCAGCGTAGCGAGACTAGCGGGAGGCCACGAGCAGTTCTTC. The full variable domain, rest sourced from reference TRBV9 and TRBJ2-1, is DSGVTQTPKHLITATGQRVTLRCSPRSGDLSVYWYQQSLDQGLQFLIQYYNGEERAKGNILERFSAQQFPDLHSELNLSSLELGDSALYFCASSVARLAGGHEQFFGPGTRLTVL.

This rearrangement joins TRBV5-4 to TRBJ1-1; TRBD1 might be the D (6 bases). CDR3 length: 14 residues. Germline-derived CDR1 and CDR2 are SGHNT and YYREEE (reference sequence). V was clipped by 1 base and J by 1 base, with 8 bases between them. In DNA, the CDR3 is TGTGCCAGCAGCTTGCAGGGGAGGAACACTGAAGCTTTCTTT. Protein product: CASSLQGRNTEAFF.

CDR3: CASSSHARLAGSVEQFF. The CDR3 DNA is TGTGCCAGCAGCTCCCATGCCCGACTAGCGGGCTCCGTTGAGCAGTTCTTC. The V and J genes are TRBV3-1 (or the pseudogene TRBV3-2) and TRBJ2-1, with 10 bases that match TRBD2. With V trimmed by 5 bases and J by 9 bases, 16 bases remained unmatched. Germline V CDR1 and CDR2: LGHDT, YNNKEL (reference sequence). The CDR3 is made up of 17 amino acids.

This chain joins TRBV7-2 and TRBJ2-1; the D is unclear. The CDR3 covers 12 residues. The V gene's germline CDR1 is SGHTA and CDR2 FQGNSA. Trimming removed 7 bases at V and 8 bases at J, with 12 bases between. For the CDR3, the DNA is TGTGCCAGCACTTTCCAGGTGGATGAGCAGTTCTTC. This gives the protein CASTFQVDEQFF.

The chain couples TRBV15 to TRBJ2-1, with 8 positions matching TRBD2. The CDR3 runs to 18 residues. The ends lost 0 bases at V and 0 bases at J; junction bases unmatched: 7. Per the germline V gene, CDR1 is LNHNV and CDR2 is YYDKDF (reference sequence). The DNA of the CDR3 is TGTGCCACCAGCAGAGATCGTCAGCGGGGGAGCTCCTACAATGAGCAGTTCTTC. Its protein product is CATSRDRQRGSSYNEQFF.

This chain joins TRBV6-5 and TRBJ1-1; D is unclear. CDR1 is MNHEY and CDR2 is SVGAGI in the germline V gene. This CDR3 contains 16 residues. V was pared by 0 bases and J by 0 bases, with 11 bases between. The DNA of the CDR3 is TGTGCCAGCAGTTACTCGGCAATGAGGGTGAACACTGAAGCTTTCTTT. Translated, it gives CASSYSAMRVNTEAFF.

The J gene is TRBJ2-7, the V gene TRBV7-3; 11 bases are a match to TRBD2. CDR3 length: 15 residues. Germline values: CDR1 SGHTA, CDR2 FQGTGA. After removal of 5 bases from V and 4 bases from J, the junction contained 7 bases not matched to a gene. The CDR3 nucleotides are TGTGCCAGCAGCCTACCCGGGACTAGCGGTTACGAGCAGTACTTC. Protein sequence: CASSLPGTSGYEQYF.

The chain recombines TRBV15 with TRBJ2-1, with D maybe TRBD2 (5 bases). The CDR3 runs 11 residues. With 0 bases removed from V and 12 bases from J, the gap between germline ends came to 6 bases. In germline, CDR1 is LNHNV, CDR2 YYDKDF (reference sequence). CDR3 in DNA: TGTGCCACCAGCAGAGAAGGAGGGCAGTTCTTC. Its translation: CATSREGGQFF. The full variable domain, with the rest looked up from reference TRBV15 and TRBJ2-1, is DAMVIQNPRYQVTQFGKPVTLSCSQTLNHNVMYWYQQKSSQAPKLLFHYYDKDFNNEADTPDNFQSRRPNTSFCFLDIRSPGLGDTAMYLCATSREGGQFFGPGTRLTVL.

CDR3 region: CASSYSASGFGFYNEQFF. In nucleotides, the CDR3 is TGTGCCAGCAGTTACTCGGCTAGCGGGTTTGGTTTTTACAATGAGCAGTTCTTC. The chain uses TRBV6-2 or TRBV6-3 and TRBJ2-1, with 8 nucleotides matching TRBD2. V gave up 0 bases and J gave up 4 bases; unmatched junction bases: 11. The CDR3 covers 18 residues. Germline V gene data show CDR1 as MNHEY and CDR2 as SVGEGT.

The V and J genes are TRBV7-8 and TRBJ2-7; 9 bases map to TRBD1. The CDR3 has 15 residues. The V and J ends lost 5 bases and 6 bases, in that order; junction bases with no gene match: 11. Germline CDR1 SGHVS, CDR2 FQNEAQ. CDR3 DNA sequence: TGTGCCAGCAGCCAGGACGGGACAGGGACGCGCGAGCAGTACTTC. It codes for CASSQDGTGTREQYF.

The V gene is TRBV12-3 or TRBV12-4, the J gene TRBJ2-7; no reliable D call. The V end lost 6 bases, the J end lost 6 bases, and 15 bases lay between the germline ends. The CDR3 consists of 13 residues. CDR3 DNA sequence: TGTGCCAGCAGCCCCGGCCGATGGGCCGAGCAGTACTTC. Its translation: CASSPGRWAEQYF.

This chain links TRBV28 with TRBJ2-2; D unclear. The germline V gene encodes CDR1 MDHEN and CDR2 SYDVKM. The ends were cut back, 8 bases at V and 5 bases at J, with 9 bases in the middle. This CDR3 spans 12 amino acids. For the CDR3, the DNA is TGTGCCAGCGACTCTTCAACCGGGGAGCTGTTTTTT. Translating it yields CASDSSTGELFF.

The J gene is TRBJ2-1, the V gene TRBV10-3, with 8 bases lining up with TRBD1. This CDR3 is built from 13 residues. Germline CDR1 reads ENHRY; CDR2 reads SYGVKD. The ends lost 4 bases at V and 7 bases at J; junction bases unmatched: 3. CDR3 residues: CAISGQGKNEQFF. CDR3 in DNA: TGTGCCATCAGTGGACAGGGGAAGAATGAGCAGTTCTTC.

The rearrangement joins TRBV19 to TRBJ2-1, with TRBD2 matching 10 bases. Germline V gives CDR1 LNHDA, CDR2 SQIVND (reference sequence). Trimming at V came to 4 bases and at J to 4 bases, leaving 4 bases not matched to a gene. The CDR3 spans 15 residues. The CDR3 sequence: CASSTLAGAYNEQFF. CDR3 in DNA: TGTGCCAGTAGTACCCTAGCGGGAGCTTACAATGAGCAGTTCTTC.

The chain is built from TRBV6-5 and TRBJ1-2; tentative D call: TRBD1 (5 bases). V lost 5 bases, J lost 8 bases, and 18 bases lay in between. Germline CDR1 reads MNHEY; CDR2 reads SVGAGI. The CDR3 sequence is 14 residues long. CDR3 in DNA: TGTGCCAGCAGTCCCTCGGGGGGGGTAGGCGGCTACACCTTC. It yields the protein CASSPSGGVGGYTF.